This is a list of T cell receptor beta chains from one sample in a study of cytomegalovirus exposure and HLA in healthy donors. Data came from immunoSEQ multiplex PCR; TCRdb stores just in-frame clones and leaves some out. The table includes some 60,000 clones, roughly 87% detected once. Sequenced material: PBMCs. The receptors here all came from a female donor in good health and CMV-seronegative. CDR3s include the opening cysteine and the closing phenylalanine or tryptophan. A D gene is named only where the DNA matches it firmly. The size field is filled for only some rows; it gives once, few, many or a size class.

j_call v_call clone_size d_call cdr3_nt cdr3_aa
TRBJ1-2 TRBV11-2 . . TGTGCCAGCAGCTTAGAGATGGGGAGGGGTGTTTACTATGGCTACACCTTC CASSLEMGRGVYYGYTF
TRBJ1-5 TRBV5-8 once . TGTGCCAGCAGCTTACCGGGGAATCAGCCCCAGCATTTT CASSLPGNQPQHF
TRBJ1-6 TRBV10-2 . TRBD1 TGCGCCAGCAGTGAGGGGACAGGGGAATCACCCCTCCACTTT CASSEGTGESPLHF
TRBJ2-3 TRBV19 . TRBD2 TGTGCCAGTAGTATAGCTAGCGGGGCCACAGATACGCAGTATTTT CASSIASGATDTQYF
TRBJ2-4 TRBV7-9 . TRBD2 TGTGCCAGCAGCCCTTCAGCGGGACTAGCCAAAAACATTCAGTACTTC CASSPSAGLAKNIQYF
TRBJ2-2 TRBV4-1 . TRBD1 TGCGCCAGCAGCCAAGAACCCGGACAGGGTAACACCGGGGAGCTGTTTTTT CASSQEPGQGNTGELFF
TRBJ2-5 TRBV5-1 . TRBD2 TGCGCCAGCAGCTTACCGGGACTAGCGGGGAGCGCAGAGACCCAGTACTTC CASSLPGLAGSAETQYF
TRBJ2-7 TRBV9 . . TGTGCCAGCAGCGCCGACAACTACGAGCAGTACTTC CASSADNYEQYF
TRBJ2-7 TRBV6-5 . TRBD2 TGTGCCAGCAGTACGACCGGGGGGGCCTCCCACGAGCAGTACTTC CASSTTGGASHEQYF
TRBJ2-1 TRBV10-3 . TRBD2 TGTGCCATCAGTGAGCCACCGGGACTAGCGGGAGCCTACAATGAGCAGTTCTTC CAISEPPGLAGAYNEQFF
TRBJ2-7 TRBV11-2 . TRBD2 TGTGCCAGCAGCCCAGTGGGGCTAGCGGGTATAGACTACGAGCAGTACTTC CASSPVGLAGIDYEQYF
TRBJ2-3 TRBV25-1 . TRBD1 TGTGCCAGCAGTGAAGACAGGGGCCGGCGGGATACGCAGTATTTT CASSEDRGRRDTQYF
TRBJ1-4 TRBV15 . TRBD1 TGTGCCACCAGCAGGCGGACAGGGGGGTTGATCGAAAAACTGTTTTTT CATSRRTGGLIEKLFF
TRBJ2-1 TRBV6-6 . . TGTGCCAGCAGTCATCCAGCGACCGCTGATAATGAGCAGTTCTTC CASSHPATADNEQFF
TRBJ2-2 TRBV6-6 . TRBD2 TGTGCCAGCAGCCTTGGACTAGTGGTCGGGGAGCTGTTTTTT CASSLGLVVGELFF
TRBJ1-1 TRBV27 . TRBD1 TGTGCCAGCAGTTCTCGACAGGGCCTGAACACTGAAGCTTTCTTT CASSSRQGLNTEAFF
TRBJ1-3 TRBV7-6 once TRBD1 TGTGCCAGCAGCTTAGCGGGGACAGACGGAAACACCATATATTTT CASSLAGTDGNTIYF
TRBJ2-7 TRBV6-5 . TRBD2 TGTGCCAGCAGTTACTCGATCGGGGGGGAGCACTACGAGCAGTACTTC CASSYSIGGEHYEQYF
TRBJ2-3 TRBV6-5 . TRBD1 TGTGCCAGCTCCCGGGGACAGTTCACAGATACGCAGTATTTT CASSRGQFTDTQYF
TRBJ2-7 TRBV4-3 . TRBD2 TGCGCCAGCAGCCAAGGGGTGACTAGCAGCCACGAGCAGTACTTC CASSQGVTSSHEQYF
TRBJ2-1 TRBV18 few . TGTGCCAGCTCGCGGGACAGCTACAATGAGCAGTTCTTC CASSRDSYNEQFF
TRBJ2-5 TRBV7-2 . TRBD2 TGTGCCAGCAGCTCAGGACTAGCGAGGTTAGAGACCCAGTACTTC CASSSGLARLETQYF
TRBJ2-7 TRBV28 . . TGTGCCACCCAGGCGAGCTACGAGCAGTACTTC CATQASYEQYF
TRBJ1-1 TRBV20-1 . . TGCAGTGCATCAGGGGACACTGAAGCTTTCTTT CSASGDTEAFF
TRBJ1-3 TRBV6-1 . . TGTGCCAGCAGTGAAAAGTCAGAGGCTGGAAACACCATATATTTT CASSEKSEAGNTIYF
TRBJ1-2 TRBV14 . . TGTGCCAGCAGCCATGCGCGGGGCCATGGCTACACCTTC CASSHARGHGYTF
TRBJ1-2 TRBV18 . TRBD1 TGTGCCAGCTCACTGACCGGGACAGAACGCTATGGCTACACCTTC CASSLTGTERYGYTF
TRBJ1-1 TRBV6-5 . . TGTGCCAGCAGTCGGGACACCCACACTGAAGCTTTCTTT CASSRDTHTEAFF